This TCR beta chain was captured in a study of T cell repertoires in cytomegalovirus infection. Study-wide results and caveats: Summed public TCR beta family frequency identified CMV carriers bearing the relevant HLA.

Remarks on this clonotype: Its target is not known.

The trim removed 3 bases at V and 5 bases at J, leaving 2 bases unmatched. The CDR3 contains 15 residues. The germline CDR1 and CDR2 sequences are SNHLY and FYNNEI. TCRdb reprocessed the reads via MiXCR and lists one record per CDR3 protein. This table has around 310,000 distinct CDR3 sequences, roughly 29% appearing once. This TCR derives from a human donor in good health (CMV status not recorded). Some clones in this sample may be carry-over from other donors' samples. V gene TRBV2 combines with J gene TRBJ2-2; 11 bases map to TRBD2. This specimen consisted of cultured PBMCs, obtained from culture after CMV antigen stimulation. CDR3 DNA sequence: TGTGCCAGCAGTGAGCTAGCGGGAGGAACCGGGGAGCTGTTTTTT. Amino acids: CASSELAGGTGELFF. Variable domain in full (rest from reference TRBV2 and TRBJ2-2): EPEVTQTPSHQVTQMGQEVILRCVPISNHLYFYWYRQILGQKVEFLVSFYNNEISEKSEIFDDQFSVERPDGSNFTLKIRSTKLEDSAMYFCASSELAGGTGELFFGEGSRLTVL.